Detailed here is one T cell receptor beta chain. In the study's own analysis: From reference gene primer amplification, estimates of nucleated cell counts were derived. Clones were read by immunoSEQ multiplex PCR, and TCRdb kept only the in-frame ones, dropping some. V, J and clone size were drawn from that table, and D and trimming were deduced from the DNA. The table shows fewer than 95,000 clones, with around nine tenths occurring only once. The data were taken from a study of blood T cell repertoires in COVID-19. The overall study: The study drew acute and convalescent COVID-19 samples from the United States, Italy and Spain. Nucleic acid was either cDNA or gDNA, and it came from T cells, B-cell-depleted T cells, or PBMCs.

Between the trimmed V and J ends, which lost 6 bases and 7 bases, there was a span of 17 bases. The CDR3 spans 15 residues. The germline CDR1 and CDR2 sequences are SGHRS and YFSETQ. The V call is TRBV5-1, the J call TRBJ1-6, with TRBD1 as a possible D gene (6 bases). The receptor's source is a woman aged 80 or over with acute or convalescent COVID-19. Sequenced input: peripheral blood. The DNA for the CDR3 is TGCGCCAGCACCCCCGGCGGGGGGCCAAATTCACCCCTCCACTTT. The encoded protein is CASTPGGGPNSPLHF.